The 28 T cell receptor beta chains below were found in one sample sequenced in a study of blood T cell repertoires in COVID-19. This table comes from immunoSEQ multiplex PCR, and its TCRdb copy is limited to in-frame clones, with some not included. The sample has approximately 300,000 clones; about 85% are singletons. The specimen sequenced was PBMCs or T cells enriched from blood (not recorded which). All receptors derive from a woman in her thirties who had recovered from COVID-19.

CDR3 amino acids: CASTDNRLSGTNTGELFF. Here the CDR3 DNA reads TGTGCCAGCACCGACAACAGGCTTTCCGGAACGAACACCGGGGAGCTGTTTTTT. The chain employs TRBV9 and TRBJ2-2, with D maybe TRBD1 (5 bases). Germline V gives CDR1 SGDLS, CDR2 YYNGEE. Between the trimmed V and J ends, which lost 6 bases and 0 bases, there was a span of 21 bases. CDR3 size: 18 residues.

The V and J genes are TRBV5-4 and TRBJ1-2; D is unresolved. Germline V lookup: CDR1 SGHNT, CDR2 YYREEE (reference sequence). The CDR3 loop spans 14 amino acids. The germline V and J ends were trimmed by 0 bases and 2 bases, with 8 bases remaining between them. CDR3 region: CASSLDSLNYGYTF. For the CDR3, the DNA is TGTGCCAGCAGCTTGGACAGTTTAAACTATGGCTACACCTTC.

J is TRBJ2-1 and V is TRBV9; perhaps TRBD2 as D (5 bases). Germline lookup yields CDR1 SGDLS and CDR2 YYNGEE. The CDR3 is 16 residues long. The V and J ends lost 6 bases and 3 bases respectively, with 19 bases between them. The CDR3 region is CASTKAGASLYNEQFF. Here the CDR3 DNA reads TGTGCCAGCACCAAGGCGGGCGCTAGCCTCTACAATGAGCAGTTCTTC.

This clone showed up just once. V usage is TRBV19 and J usage is TRBJ1-1; TRBD1 is a possible D gene (6 bases). With 5 bases removed from V and 5 bases from J, the gap between germline ends came to 18 bases. This CDR3 spans 15 amino acids. Germline V gene sequence: CDR1 LNHDA, CDR2 SQIVND (reference sequence). The CDR3 sequence: CASSQPGEKRTEAFF. CDR3 DNA sequence: TGTGCCAGTAGTCAACCAGGGGAAAAAAGGACTGAAGCTTTCTTT.

The genes are TRBV19 and TRBJ1-2; D is perhaps TRBD1 (5 bases). This CDR3 is built from 13 residues. CDR1 and CDR2 (germline): LNHDA, SQIVND (reference sequence). V lost 6 bases, J lost 6 bases, and 14 bases lay in between. The CDR3 DNA is TGTGCCAGTAGCCCCGAGGCAGGGAATGGCTACACCTTC. Residues: CASSPEAGNGYTF.

The rearrangement joins TRBV6-4 to TRBJ1-5; tentative D call: TRBD1 (5 bases). The CDR3 consists of 15 residues. In germline, CDR1 is MRHNA, CDR2 SNTAGT. The ends were cut back, 0 bases at V and 5 bases at J, with 11 bases in the middle. The CDR3 loop reads CASSDSSGADQPQHF. CDR3 nucleotides: TGTGCCAGCAGTGACTCGAGCGGGGCAGATCAGCCCCAGCATTTT.

The V and J genes are TRBV4-1 and TRBJ1-5; weak D call: TRBD1 (5 bases). The CDR3 has 16 residues. The V end was cut by 4 bases, the J end by 7 bases, with 20 bases between. From germline, CDR1 is MGHRA and CDR2 YSYEKL. The CDR3 region has the DNA TGCGCCAGCAGCCTCGGAGGGGATCCCGGGGGGCAGCCCCAGCATTTT. Translated, it gives CASSLGGDPGGQPQHF.

This clone was counted only a few times. CDR3 loop: CASSLGDRGLQYF. Written as DNA, the CDR3 is TGCGCCAGCAGCTTGGGGGACAGGGGTTTGCAGTACTTC. V gene TRBV5-1 combines with J gene TRBJ2-7; 10 bases agree with TRBD1. The CDR3 extends over 13 amino acids. V was pared by 0 bases and J by 9 bases, with 3 bases of the junction left unmatched. Per germline, CDR1 SGHRS and CDR2 YFSETQ.

This chain links TRBV27 with TRBJ2-7; 8 nucleotides agree with TRBD2. Losses at the gene ends were 8 bases for V and 0 bases for J; bases not matched to a gene: 9. This CDR3 spans 15 amino acids. Per the germline V gene, CDR1 is MNHEY and CDR2 is SMNVEV (reference sequence). The DNA for the CDR3 is TGTGCCAGCGGCCGGGGCGGGGGGAGCTCCTACGAGCAGTACTTC. It is translated as CASGRGGGSSYEQYF.

The genes are TRBV10-3 and TRBJ1-2; D gene uncertain. Germline loops: CDR1 ENHRY, CDR2 SYGVKD. Trimming left V 10 bases short and J 8 bases short, with 14 bases between. The CDR3 loop spans 11 amino acids. CDR3 in amino acids: CATTGESGYTF. CDR3 sequence (DNA): TGTGCCACTACCGGGGAGTCGGGCTACACCTTC.

The chain couples TRBV19 to TRBJ1-4; tentatively, D is TRBD1 (6 bases). This CDR3 region has 16 residues. Trimming removed 5 bases at V and 8 bases at J, with 21 bases between. Germline V CDR1 and CDR2: LNHDA, SQIVND (reference sequence). The chain's CDR3 is CASSPLQGREREKLFF. The DNA for the CDR3 is TGTGCCAGTAGTCCTTTACAGGGTAGAGAGAGAGAAAAACTGTTTTTT.

The CDR3: CASSYSGQGATNEKLFF. The CDR3 nucleotides are TGTGCCAGCAGTTACTCGGGACAGGGCGCAACTAATGAAAAACTGTTTTTT. The chain joins TRBV6-2 or TRBV6-3 to TRBJ1-4, with 9 bases lining up with TRBD1. The CDR3 loop spans 17 amino acids. J lost 0 bases, V lost 0 bases, and 2 bases had no gene match. The V gene's germline CDR1 is MNHEY and CDR2 SVGEGT.

This clone was found many times. The rearrangement links TRBV19 to TRBJ1-1; tentatively, D is TRBD1 (5 bases). CDR1 LNHDA and CDR2 SQIVND come from the germline V gene (reference sequence). The CDR3 covers 15 residues. Trimming took 5 bases from V and 1 from J, leaving 14 bases between them. This CDR3 is CASSWRAGGNTEAFF. CDR3 nucleotide sequence: TGTGCCAGTAGTTGGCGTGCGGGGGGGAACACTGAAGCTTTCTTT.

The chain recombines TRBV10-3 with TRBJ2-7; the match to TRBD1 covers 10 bases. CDR1 ENHRY and CDR2 SYGVKD come from the germline V gene. The CDR3 totals 14 residues. V shed 6 bases, J shed 5 bases, and the junction held 7 bases outside the gene matches. Here the CDR3 reads CAIRMDRGAHEQYF. The CDR3, as DNA: TGTGCCATCAGGATGGACAGGGGGGCACACGAGCAGTACTTC.

The genes are TRBV6-5 and TRBJ2-2; perhaps TRBD2 as D (7 bases). The CDR3 sequence is 14 residues long. V was trimmed by 7 bases and J by 7 bases, leaving 16 bases between them. CDR1 and CDR2 (germline): MNHEY, SVGAGI. CDR3 amino acids: CASKRGAGIGELFF. The CDR3 region has the DNA TGTGCCAGCAAACGGGGGGCTGGAATCGGGGAGCTGTTTTTT.

The chain employs TRBV6-7 and TRBJ1-3; 8 bases are shared with TRBD1. TRBV6-7 is reported as an ORF; its role is uncertain. This CDR3 has 16 residues. V shed 0 bases and J 4 bases; nucleotides not matched to a gene: 5. In DNA form, the CDR3 reads TGTGCCAGCAGTTACTCGGACAGGGTAGCAGGAAACACCATATATTTT. Its translation is CASSYSDRVAGNTIYF.

The chain links TRBV7-2 to TRBJ1-4, with D perhaps TRBD1 (6 bases). The CDR3 has 15 amino acids. Germline V gene data show CDR1 as SGHTA and CDR2 as FQGNSA. With 5 bases removed from V and 6 bases from J, the gap between germline ends came to 16 bases. CDR3 sequence reads: CASSVQGNEYEKLFF. In DNA form, the CDR3 reads TGTGCCAGCAGCGTTCAGGGGAACGAGTATGAAAAACTGTTTTTT. The full variable domain, in which reference TRBV7-2 and TRBJ1-4 provide the parts outside the CDR3, is GAGVSQSPSNKVTEKGKDVELRCDPISGHTALYWYRQSLGQGLEFLIYFQGNSAPDKSGLPSDRFSAERTGGSVSTLTIQRTQQEDSAVYLCASSVQGNEYEKLFFGSGTQLSVL.

The V and J genes are TRBV2 and TRBJ1-5; maybe TRBD1 (6 bases). Trimming stripped 0 bases from V and 7 bases from J, with 19 bases between. CDR3 length: 17 residues. The germline V gene encodes CDR1 SNHLY and CDR2 FYNNEI. The CDR3 loop is CASSEAGTQTTGQPQHF. The CDR3 nucleotides are TGTGCCAGCAGTGAAGCAGGGACACAGACGACTGGCCAGCCCCAGCATTTT.

The chain employs TRBV7-8 and TRBJ2-5, with 8 bases lining up with TRBD1. Looked up from germline, CDR1 is SGHVS and CDR2 is FQNEAQ. The V and J ends lost 7 bases and 5 bases, in that order; junction bases with no gene match: 6. The CDR3 length is 13 residues. The CDR3 here is CASIPDRVETQYF. CDR3 bases: TGTGCCAGCATCCCGGACAGGGTTGAGACCCAGTACTTC.

This clone was seen only once. The J gene is TRBJ1-6, the V gene TRBV9, with D uncertain. The V end was cut by 0 bases, the J end by 5 bases, with 9 bases between. Germline V gives CDR1 SGDLS, CDR2 YYNGEE. The CDR3 loop spans 15 amino acids. CDR3 nucleotides: TGTGCCAGCAGCGTAGGGTGGCGGAATAATTCACCCCTCCACTTT. Encoded protein: CASSVGWRNNSPLHF.

The chain links TRBV11-2 to TRBJ1-1; D gene uncertain. This CDR3 spans 16 amino acids. V lost 5 bases and J 4 bases, leaving 20 bases between the germline ends. Germline V gene lookup returns CDR1 SGHAT and CDR2 FQNNGV. The CDR3 nucleotides are TGTGCCAGCAGCCAGACCCCTACTGACACCATCACTGAAGCTTTCTTT. Translation gives CASSQTPTDTITEAFF.

The J gene is TRBJ2-7, the V gene TRBV5-1; D is perhaps TRBD1 (5 bases). The length of the CDR3 is 14 residues. CDR1 is SGHRS, CDR2 YFSETQ, per germline. V dropped 0 bases and J dropped 0 bases, with 7 bases sitting between them. CDR3 DNA: TGCGCCAGCAGCTTGGGGGGCTCCTCCTACGAGCAGTACTTC. It yields the protein CASSLGGSSYEQYF.

The chain carries TRBV25-1 and TRBJ1-5; 12 bases are shared with TRBD1. This CDR3 has 15 residues. The germline gives CDR1 MGHDK, CDR2 SYGVNS. V was clipped by 8 bases and J by 1 base; unmatched bases: 3. CDR3 sequence (DNA): TGTGCCAGCGCGGGACAGGGGGCAAGCAATCAGCCCCAGCATTTT. Protein: CASAGQGASNQPQHF. Full variable domain (outside the CDR3, taken from reference TRBV25-1 and TRBJ1-5): EADIYQTPRYLVIGTGKKITLECSQTMGHDKMYWYQQDPGMELHLIHYSYGVNSTEKGDLSSESTVSRIRTEHFPLTLESARPSHTSQYLCASAGQGASNQPQHFGDGTRLSIL.

The J gene is TRBJ2-3, the V gene TRBV11-2; 9 bases map to TRBD2. The CDR3 is 16 residues long. Trimming at V came to 2 bases and at J to 8 bases, leaving 11 bases not matched to a gene. The germline CDR1 and CDR2 sequences are SGHAT and FQNNGV. Written as DNA, the CDR3 is TGTGCCAGCAGCTTAAATAGCGGGGGACCCTTGCGTACGCAGTATTTT. Its translation is CASSLNSGGPLRTQYF.

The chain recombines TRBV5-1 with TRBJ2-5; TRBD2 matches 8 bases. Looked up from germline, CDR1 is SGHRS and CDR2 is YFSETQ. With V trimmed by 4 bases and J by 2 bases, 7 bases remained unmatched. The CDR3 is made up of 15 amino acids. The CDR3 protein is CASSRVAGRQETQYF. As DNA, the CDR3 is TGCGCCAGCAGCCGCGTAGCGGGGAGGCAAGAGACCCAGTACTTC.

J is TRBJ1-2 and V is TRBV6-2 or TRBV6-3; TRBD1 aligns across 8 bases. After removal of 6 bases from V and 7 bases from J, the junction contained 13 bases not matched to a gene. Germline V gene lookup returns CDR1 MNHEY and CDR2 SVGEGT. The CDR3 contains 15 residues. As DNA, the CDR3 is TGTGCCAGCAGCAAACCCATTGACAGGGGTGGTGGCTACACCTTC. Amino acid sequence: CASSKPIDRGGGYTF.

The chain joins TRBV19 to TRBJ1-5, with D possibly TRBD1 on 5 matching bases. V lost 0 bases and J 0 bases, leaving 18 bases between the germline ends. CDR3 length: 19 residues. The germline gives CDR1 LNHDA, CDR2 SQIVND (reference sequence). CDR3 nucleotide sequence: TGTGCCAGTAGTATAGATCCATCGGCAGGGAAGGATAGCAATCAGCCCCAGCATTTT. Amino acid sequence: CASSIDPSAGKDSNQPQHF.

The chain carries TRBV3-1 (or the pseudogene TRBV3-2) and TRBJ1-2, with D hard to call. The CDR3 has 14 amino acids. Between the trimmed V and J ends, which lost 0 bases and 5 bases, there was a span of 10 bases. The germline V gene encodes CDR1 LGHDT and CDR2 YNNKEL (reference sequence). As DNA, the CDR3 is TGTGCCAGCAGCCAAGAGCGGGCCCGGTATGGCTACACCTTC. The encoded protein is CASSQERARYGYTF.